The 27 T cell receptor beta chains below were found in one sample sequenced in a study of kidney transplant recipient with SARS-CoV-2 infection listed by TCRdb under 2021. The sequencer was an Illumina MiSeq. Clones were called with MiXCR by TCRdb after fastp trimmed the public reads at Q25, and only in-frame beta chains were retained. For every CDR3 protein sequence, its rows merge into one entry that carries the most common genes and DNA. The sample data list under 300,000 distinct CDR3 sequences, and around 26% of these were observed just once. 7% to 8% of the sample rests with the top ten. According to the study, the label for this sample's time point signals: pre-pandemic baseline sample and day 111 after first positive SARS-CoV-2 test. Here the sequenced sample was a blood sample, taken at baseline and on day 111 from a kidney transplant recipient. The receptor set was obtained from a male patient aged 25-45 years who had COVID-19 and was a kidney transplant recipient. After a transplant, the graft donor may have provided part of the T cells.

Concerning this clonotype: A much larger clone sits a single nucleotide away, making a read error possible. This CDR3 fails to terminate in the conserved phenylalanine or tryptophan, so it likely reflects a read error. The CDR3 DNA reads as TGTGCCAGCTGTGGTCAGTACTCAAGAAAGACCTATGGCTACACCCTC. Translating gives CASCGQYSRKTYGYTL. The genes are TRBV9 and TRBJ1-2; unclear D gene. The germline gives CDR1 SGDLS, CDR2 YYNGEE. This CDR3 has 16 residues. V lost 7 bases and J lost 4, with 23 bases in between.

This clonotype was observed many times. The chain employs TRBV7-2 and TRBJ1-1; a possible D gene is TRBD1 (5 bases). The germline CDR1 and CDR2 sequences are SGHTA and FQGNSA. V gave up 5 bases and J gave up 5 bases, with 12 bases separating them. The CDR3 has 13 residues. CDR3 DNA: TGTGCCAGCAGCGGTTCGGGGGGGACTGAAGCTTTCTTT. This sequence encodes CASSGSGGTEAFF.

This clonotype was detected many times. The chain recombines TRBV12-3 or TRBV12-4 with TRBJ1-5; unclear D gene. The ends were cut back, 3 bases at V and 3 bases at J, with 6 bases in the middle. The CDR3 covers 13 residues. CDR3 loop: CASSFDINQPQHF. For the CDR3, the DNA is TGTGCCAGCAGTTTTGACATCAATCAGCCCCAGCATTTT.

This clonotype was detected ten times or more. The CDR3 DNA reads TGTGCCAGCAGCCCCGGGACTAGCGGGGGTCTGACCCAGTACTTC. Translation gives CASSPGTSGGLTQYF. This chain joins TRBV7-9 and TRBJ2-5, with 14 bases identical to TRBD2. Germline CDR1 and CDR2: SEHNR and FQNEAQ (reference sequence). The CDR3 runs 15 residues. The V gene end was trimmed by 5 bases and the J gene end by 7 bases; junction bases not matched to a gene: 6.

This clonotype showed up many times. The J gene is TRBJ1-2, the V gene TRBV6-5, with 7 positions matching TRBD1. V was clipped by 8 bases and J by 3 bases; unmatched bases: 9. There are 14 residues in the CDR3. CDR1 and CDR2 from the germline V gene are MNHEY and SVGAGI. The CDR3 nucleotides read TGTGCCAGCGGGTACAGGGGCTTCGACTATGGCTACACCTTC. Translating gives CASGYRGFDYGYTF.

This clonotype was seen repeatedly, ten times or more. The genes are TRBV30 and TRBJ1-2, with D hard to call. The CDR3 loop spans 16 amino acids. The V gene lost 5 bases and the J gene lost 4 bases, with 23 bases spanning the gap. The germline V gene encodes CDR1 GTSNPN and CDR2 SVGIG (reference sequence). CDR3 in DNA: TGTGCCTGGCGATTTACGCGTTATAGAAAGACCTATGGCTACACCTTC. Translating it yields CAWRFTRYRKTYGYTF.

This chain links TRBV13 with TRBJ2-3; 13 positions match TRBD2. Per the germline V gene, CDR1 is PRHDT and CDR2 is FYEKMQ (reference sequence). The ends lost 0 bases at V and 5 bases at J; junction bases unmatched: 14. The CDR3 covers 20 residues. This chain's CDR3 is CASSLGLSTSGRAWLDTQYF. CDR3 bases: TGTGCCAGCAGCTTAGGCCTTTCCACTAGCGGGAGGGCCTGGTTAGATACGCAGTATTTT. Based on the CDR3 plus reference TRBV13 and TRBJ2-3, the full variable domain is AAGVIQSPRHLIKEKRETATLKCYPIPRHDTVYWYQQGPGQDPQFLISFYEKMQSDKGSIPDRFSAQQFSDYHSELNMSSLELGDSALYFCASSLGLSTSGRAWLDTQYFGPGTRLTVL.

Worth noting for this clonotype: This may come from a read error, since a much larger clone is one base off. This chain links TRBV3-1 with TRBJ2-3; D is uncertain. The end of the DNA aligns better with TRBJ2-5, so the J call may be wrong. CDR3 length: 17 amino acids. The germline V gene encodes CDR1 LGHDT and CDR2 YNNKEL (reference sequence). DNA of the CDR3: TGTGCCAGCAGCCTCGCAAGTCCCATTTCTTTCTCTGAGACCCAGTACTTC. Translation: CASSLASPISFSETQYF.

This clonotype was counted only a few times. The genes are TRBV7-3 and TRBJ2-7, with 14 bases aligning to TRBD2. The length of the CDR3 is 14 residues. CDR1 SGHTA and CDR2 FQGTGA come from the germline V gene. Germline trimming cut 3 bases from V and 13 bases from J; bases unmatched to any gene: 8. This chain's CDR3 is CASSLGLAGAPIYF. Written as DNA, the CDR3 is TGTGCCAGCAGCTTGGGACTAGCGGGGGCTCCGATCTACTTC.

Many counts were recorded for this clonotype. CDR3 protein: CSALVSGNSPLHF. Here the CDR3 DNA reads TGCAGCGCCTTGGTATCGGGGAATTCACCCCTCCACTTT. V and J are TRBV29-1 and TRBJ1-6; unclear D gene. The CDR3 is made up of 13 amino acids. V lost 7 bases, J lost 7 bases, and 14 bases lay in between. CDR1 SQVTM and CDR2 ANQGSEA come from the germline V gene. The full variable domain, completed using reference TRBV29-1 and TRBJ1-6, is SAVISQKPSRDICQRGTSLTIQCQVDSQVTMMFWYRQQPGQSLTLIATANQGSEATYESGFVIDKFPISRPNLTFSTLTVSNMSPEDSSIYLCSALVSGNSPLHFGNGTRLTVT.

This clonotype came up many times. This chain links TRBV11-2 with TRBJ1-2, with unresolved D. The CDR3 loop spans 17 amino acids. From germline, CDR1 is SGHAT and CDR2 FQNNGV. Deletions cut 5 bases from V and 4 bases from J, with 23 bases between. CDR3 amino acids: CASSGIGTSRKTYGYTF. As DNA, the CDR3 is TGTGCCAGCAGCGGAATCGGAACAAGCAGAAAGACCTATGGCTACACCTTC. The whole variable domain, remainder taken from reference TRBV11-2 and TRBJ1-2, is EAGVAQSPRYKIIEKRQSVAFWCNPISGHATLYWYQQILGQGPKLLIQFQNNGVVDDSQLPKDRFSAERLKGVDSTLKIQPAKLEDSAVYLCASSGIGTSRKTYGYTFGSGTRLTVV.

To note about this clonotype: This clone may be a read error of a much larger clone one base away. This rearrangement joins TRBV8-2 to TRBJ2-6. TRBV8-2 is given as a pseudogene. The CDR3 sequence is 17 residues long. The CDR3 spells CGMLIRIIQSRANVLTF. The CDR3 bases are TGTGGCATGCTGATTAGGATAATACAAAGTCGGGCCAACGTCCTGACTTTC.

This clonotype was recorded at least ten times. V gene TRBV19 combines with J gene TRBJ2-2; TRBD1 matches 7 bases. Germline V lookup: CDR1 LNHDA, CDR2 SQIVND (reference sequence). The V segment lost 5 bases and the J segment 5 bases; nucleotides outside the gene matches: 5. The CDR3 contains 14 residues. This CDR3 is CASSVRGNTGELFF. The CDR3 region has the DNA TGTGCCAGTAGTGTCAGGGGGAATACCGGGGAGCTGTTTTTT.

This clonotype was found many times. V and J are TRBV20-1 and TRBJ2-3, with TRBD2 matching 9 bases. V gave up 4 bases and J gave up 1 base; unmatched junction bases: 3. The CDR3 extends over 14 amino acids. Germline values: CDR1 DFQATT, CDR2 SNEGSKA (reference sequence). CDR3 region: CSATTSGRTDTQYF. CDR3 coding DNA: TGCAGTGCTACCACTAGCGGGCGCACAGATACGCAGTATTTT.

Concerning this clonotype: This clone may be a read error of a much larger clone one base away. The chain couples TRBV10-3 to TRBJ2-1; TRBD2 aligns across 7 bases. This CDR3 is built from 17 residues. CDR1 is ENHRY and CDR2 is SYGVKD in the germline V gene. The CDR3 here is CAISEAGGGQVRNEQLF. The CDR3 bases are TGTGCCATCAGTGAGGCTGGCGGGGGTCAGGTTAGGAATGAGCAGCTCTTC.

This clonotype was counted many times. V and J are TRBV5-1 and TRBJ1-5, with D perhaps matching TRBD1 (6 bases). This CDR3 spans 13 amino acids. Germline assignment: CDR1 SGHRS and CDR2 YFSETQ. V was trimmed by 5 bases and J by 7 bases, leaving 13 bases between them. CDR3 in amino acids: CASSLQGRQPQHF. The DNA of the CDR3 is TGCGCCAGCAGTCTCCAGGGGAGGCAGCCCCAGCATTTT.

As for this clonotype: Being one base from a much bigger clone, this may be a read error. The chain uses TRBV21-1 and TRBJ2-3. TRBV21-1 is flagged as a pseudogene. The CDR3 runs 17 residues. CDR3: CASRETIATVMQDTRYF. CDR3 DNA: TGTGCCAGCAGAGAGACCATAGCTACAGTCATGCAAGATACGCGGTATTTT.

This clonotype was observed at least ten times. The chain uses TRBV5-4 and TRBJ1-2; no reliable D call. The CDR3 extends over 16 amino acids. CDR1 is SGHNT, CDR2 YYREEE, per germline (reference sequence). Trimming shortened V by 7 bases and J by 4 bases, and 23 bases separated the two germline ends. The CDR3 DNA follows: TGTGCCAGCCTGAAGGCCGTACCAGGAAAGACCTATGGCTACACCTTC. It is translated as CASLKAVPGKTYGYTF. The full variable domain, with the rest looked up from reference TRBV5-4 and TRBJ1-2, is ETGVTQSPTHLIKTRGQQVTLRCSSQSGHNTVSWYQQALGQGPQFIFQYYREEENGRGNFPPRFSGLQFPNYSSELNVNALELDDSALYLCASLKAVPGKTYGYTFGSGTRLTVV.

This clonotype was seen repeatedly, ten times or more. The rearrangement links TRBV2 to TRBJ1-2; tentatively, D is TRBD1 (5 bases). V was shortened by 2 bases and J by 5 bases, with 9 bases between the two germline ends. This CDR3 has 13 residues. The germline V gene has CDR1 SNHLY and CDR2 FYNNEI. In nucleotides, the CDR3 is TGTGCCAGCAGTGAATTAGAGGGGTATGGCTACACCTTC. It encodes CASSELEGYGYTF.

Of note for this clonotype: It may be a read error: a sequence one base away is much more abundant. This chain connects TRBV11-1 to TRBJ1-2; D remains unclear. The ends were cut back, 5 bases at V and 4 bases at J, with 23 bases in the middle. This CDR3 is built from 17 residues. Germline loops: CDR1 SGHAT, CDR2 FQDESV (reference sequence). The CDR3 protein is CASSKYYKAGRTYGYTF. CDR3 nucleotide sequence: TGTGCCAGCAGCAAATACTATAAGGCTGGAAGGACCTATGGCTACACCTTC.

The CDR3 DNA reads as TGTGCCAGCAGTTACGACCAGGGTGGGGCCAACGTCCTGACTTTC. Its translation: CASSYDQGGANVLTF. J is TRBJ2-6 and V is TRBV6-2 or TRBV6-3, with D possibly matching TRBD1 (5 bases). CDR1 and CDR2 (germline): MNHEY, SVGEGT. Trimming removed 2 bases from V and 3 bases from J, with 8 bases in between. CDR3 size: 15 residues.

The V call is TRBV10-1, the J call TRBJ2-2; possible D gene TRBD2, 7 bases. The CDR3 runs to 18 residues. The germline V gene encodes CDR1 WNHNN and CDR2 SYGVQD (reference sequence). Trimming cost V 0 bases and J 5 bases, with 19 bases left between them. This chain's CDR3 is CASSESMTLGGGTGELFF. The CDR3 bases are TGCGCCAGCAGTGAGTCTATGACTCTAGGGGGGGGAACCGGGGAGCTGTTTTTT.

Notes on this clonotype: A much bigger clone sits one base away, suggesting this may be a read error. The chain links TRBV5-4 to TRBJ2-7; 8 nucleotides line up with TRBD1. Germline CDR1 and CDR2: SGHNT and YYREEE (reference sequence). The CDR3 has 15 amino acids. In DNA, the CDR3 is TGTGCCAGCAGCTTGAGTCCGACAGGGGAGGACGAGCAGTGCTTC. Translation gives CASSLSPTGEDEQCF.

This clonotype was picked up a small number of times. This chain connects TRBV19 to TRBJ2-1; D gene uncertain. Trimming took off 3 bases at V and 7 bases at J, with 13 bases between the two ends. The CDR3 extends over 14 amino acids. Germline values: CDR1 LNHDA, CDR2 SQIVND (reference sequence). The CDR3 here is CASSISPGMNEQFF. In DNA form, the CDR3 reads TGTGCCAGTAGTATCAGTCCTGGTATGAATGAGCAGTTCTTC.

The V and J genes are TRBV5-6 and TRBJ2-3, with D tentatively TRBD1 (5 bases). There are 12 residues in the CDR3. Between the trimmed V and J ends, which lost 6 bases and 2 bases, there was a span of 7 bases. Germline-derived CDR1 and CDR2 are SGHDT and YYEEEE. CDR3 in amino acids: CASTRDTDTQYF. CDR3 DNA sequence: TGTGCCAGCACCAGGGACACAGATACGCAGTATTTT.

Comment on this clonotype: A much bigger clone sits one base away, suggesting this may be a read error. The chain joins TRBV7-8 to TRBJ1-2; a weak D match, TRBD1 (5 bases). V lost 5 bases and J lost 6, with 19 bases in between. Per germline, CDR1 SGHVS and CDR2 FQNEAQ. The CDR3 sequence is 15 residues long. DNA for the CDR3: TGTGCCAGCAGCCCCCGTGGGGGGACCTACCATGGCTACACCTTC. Its translation is CASSPRGGTYHGYTF.

The table lists this clonotype with many counts. The chain employs TRBV10-3 and TRBJ2-7; TRBD1 is a possible D gene (6 bases). The germline V gene has CDR1 ENHRY and CDR2 SYGVKD. The CDR3 contains 12 residues. Trimming took off 4 bases at V and 4 bases at J, with 8 bases between the two ends. DNA for the CDR3: TGTGCCATCAGTGCACAGGGTTACGAGCAGTACTTC. Residues: CAISAQGYEQYF.